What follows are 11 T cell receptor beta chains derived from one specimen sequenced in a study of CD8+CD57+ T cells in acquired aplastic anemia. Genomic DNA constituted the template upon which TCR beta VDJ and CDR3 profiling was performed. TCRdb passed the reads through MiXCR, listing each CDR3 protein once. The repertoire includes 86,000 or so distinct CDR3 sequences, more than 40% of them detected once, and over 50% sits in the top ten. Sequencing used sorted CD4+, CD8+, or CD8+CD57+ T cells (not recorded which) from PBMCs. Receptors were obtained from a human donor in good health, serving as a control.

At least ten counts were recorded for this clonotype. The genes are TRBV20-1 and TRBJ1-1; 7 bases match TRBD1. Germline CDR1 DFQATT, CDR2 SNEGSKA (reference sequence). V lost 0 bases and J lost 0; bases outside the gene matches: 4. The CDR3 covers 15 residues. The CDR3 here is CSARDDREMNTEAFF. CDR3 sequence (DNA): TGCAGTGCTAGAGATGACAGGGAGATGAACACTGAAGCTTTCTTT.

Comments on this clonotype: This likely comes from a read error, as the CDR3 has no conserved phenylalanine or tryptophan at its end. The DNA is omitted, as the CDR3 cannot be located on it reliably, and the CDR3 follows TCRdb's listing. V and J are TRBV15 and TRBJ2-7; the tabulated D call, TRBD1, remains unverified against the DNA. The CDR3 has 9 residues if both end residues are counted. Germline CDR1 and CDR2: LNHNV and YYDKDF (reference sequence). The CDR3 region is CATSRDRTG.

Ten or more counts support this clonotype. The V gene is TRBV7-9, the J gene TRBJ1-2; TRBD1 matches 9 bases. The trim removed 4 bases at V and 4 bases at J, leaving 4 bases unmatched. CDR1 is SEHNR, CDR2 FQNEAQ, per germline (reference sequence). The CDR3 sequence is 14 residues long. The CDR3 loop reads CASSSGQGIYGYTF. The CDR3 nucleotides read TGTGCCAGCAGCTCCGGACAGGGGATCTATGGCTACACCTTC.

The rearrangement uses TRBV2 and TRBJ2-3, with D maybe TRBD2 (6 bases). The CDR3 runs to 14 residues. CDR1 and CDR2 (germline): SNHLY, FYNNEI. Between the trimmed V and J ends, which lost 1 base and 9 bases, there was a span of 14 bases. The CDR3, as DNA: TGTGCCAGCAGTGAAGGACTAGGAGGTCAGACGCAGTATTTT. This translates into CASSEGLGGQTQYF.

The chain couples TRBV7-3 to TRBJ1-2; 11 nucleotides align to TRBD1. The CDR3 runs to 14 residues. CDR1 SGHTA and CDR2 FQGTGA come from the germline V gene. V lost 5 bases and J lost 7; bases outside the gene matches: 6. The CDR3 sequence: CASSPGTGGGGYTF. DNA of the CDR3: TGTGCCAGCAGCCCCGGGACAGGGGGTGGTGGCTACACCTTC.

The CDR3 sequence: CSVRVLATGELFF. The CDR3 DNA sequence: TGCAGCGTTAGGGTTCTTGCCACCGGGGAGCTGTTTTTT. The chain uses TRBV29-1 and TRBJ2-2; no reliable D call. The CDR3 has 13 amino acids. V lost 5 bases to trimming and J lost 4 bases, with 11 bases between them. Looked up from germline, CDR1 is SQVTM and CDR2 is ANQGSEA.

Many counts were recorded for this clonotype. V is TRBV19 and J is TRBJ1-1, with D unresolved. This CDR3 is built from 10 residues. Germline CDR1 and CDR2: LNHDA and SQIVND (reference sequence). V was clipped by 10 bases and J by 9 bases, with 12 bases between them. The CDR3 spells CATSGGKAFF. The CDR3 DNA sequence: TGTGCCACAAGCGGAGGGAAAGCTTTCTTT.

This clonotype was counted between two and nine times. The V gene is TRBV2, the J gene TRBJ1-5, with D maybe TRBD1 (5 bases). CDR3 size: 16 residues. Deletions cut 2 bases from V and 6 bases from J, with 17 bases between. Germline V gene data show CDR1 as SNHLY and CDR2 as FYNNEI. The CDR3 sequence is CASSEKEQVGGQPQHF. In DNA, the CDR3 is TGTGCCAGCAGTGAAAAGGAACAGGTCGGAGGTCAGCCCCAGCATTTT.

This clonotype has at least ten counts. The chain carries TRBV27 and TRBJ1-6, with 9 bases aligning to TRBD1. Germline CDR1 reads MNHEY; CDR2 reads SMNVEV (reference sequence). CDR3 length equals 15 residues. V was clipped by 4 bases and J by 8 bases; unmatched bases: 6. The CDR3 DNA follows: TGTGCCAGCAGTTGGGTTCGGGACAGGGATTCACCCCTCCACTTT. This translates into CASSWVRDRDSPLHF.

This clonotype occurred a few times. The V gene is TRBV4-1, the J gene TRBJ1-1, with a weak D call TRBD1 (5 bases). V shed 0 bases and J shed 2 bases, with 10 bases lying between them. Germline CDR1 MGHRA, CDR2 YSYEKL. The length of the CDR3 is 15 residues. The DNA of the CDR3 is TGCGCCAGCAGCCAAGAAGGGGCGGGAAACACTGAAGCTTTCTTT. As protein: CASSQEGAGNTEAFF.

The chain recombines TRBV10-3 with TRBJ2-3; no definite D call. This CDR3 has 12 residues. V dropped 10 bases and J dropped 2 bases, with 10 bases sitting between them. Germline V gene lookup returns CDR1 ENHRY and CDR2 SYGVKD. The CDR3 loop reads CASQGYTDTQYF. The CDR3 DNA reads TGTGCCAGTCAAGGTTACACAGATACGCAGTATTTT.